The following is a TCR beta chain sequence with its context. Antigen specificity is unknown. This CDR3 is 14 amino acids long. The germline gives CDR1 MDHEN, CDR2 SYDVKM. The V and J ends lost 8 bases and 5 bases, in that order; junction bases with no gene match: 9. Libraries were prepared by immunoSEQ multiplex PCR; TCRdb keeps only in-frame clonotypes and omits some of them. The table lists tens of thousands of clones, around 77% of them singletons, with about 9% in the top ten. The sample comes from a study of radiotherapy plus CTLA-4 blockade in lung cancer. Overall study: Patients showed objective responses in 18% of cases, and disease control was achieved by around 30%. Study results and limitations: Researchers report tumor-derived TCR clones expanding in blood after radiotherapy plus ipilimumab. Best predicting response, reportedly, were early blood T cell clone dynamics, with interferon-beta.

Chemo-refractory metastatic non-small-cell lung cancer patients received focal radiation with ipilimumab CTLA-4 blockade. This chain connects TRBV28 to TRBJ1-5; 7 bases fit TRBD1. This TCR derives from a human donor with non-small cell lung cancer who had stable disease on radiotherapy plus ipilimumab. The material sequenced was peripheral blood, taken from a patient treated with radiotherapy plus ipilimumab. The CDR3 is CASGPGQKYQPQHF. In DNA, the CDR3 is TGTGCCAGCGGTCCGGGACAGAAGTATCAGCCCCAGCATTTT.